Given below is one T cell receptor (beta chain) in context. This sample was included in a study of blood T cells in healthy people across ages. Trimming removed 8 bases at V and 0 bases at J, with 8 bases between. Germline CDR1 LNHNV, CDR2 YYDKDF (reference sequence). This CDR3 has 13 amino acids. Alongside a J-beta primer mix, a sample-barcoded 5' primer served in a second PCR lasting roughly 6 to 12 cycles. TCRdb re-analysed the 5' RACE reads in MiXCR, keeping a single row per CDR3 protein. The sample holds nearly 800,000 distinct CDR3 sequences, approximately 53% seen once. The donors, healthy Caucasians from Russia, were aged roughly 6 to 100. The authors drew 8 to 10 milliliters of peripheral blood from each donor.

The rearrangement uses TRBV15 and TRBJ2-1; D is undetermined. Sequencing used blood. This receptor was obtained from a man aged 40-50 years in good health. This chain's CDR3 is CATLGSSYNEQFF. The CDR3 DNA follows: TGTGCCACCCTGGGGTCCTCCTACAATGAGCAGTTCTTC. The whole variable domain, filled in from reference TRBV15 and TRBJ2-1, reads DAMVIQNPRYQVTQFGKPVTLSCSQTLNHNVMYWYQQKSSQAPKLLFHYYDKDFNNEADTPDNFQSRRPNTSFCFLDIRSPGLGDTAMYLCATLGSSYNEQFFGPGTRLTVL.